The clone carrying this TCR beta chain was detected only a few times. The data derive from a study of blood T cell repertoires in COVID-19. At the level of the study: PBMCs, B-cell-depleted T cells, or T cells provided the cDNA or gDNA that made up the material.

Per the authors' pipeline: Estimation of nucleated cell counts was performed using reference gene primer amplification. Repertoires were generated with immunoSEQ multiplex PCR, while TCRdb's copy carries only in-frame clones and drops some. The V and J calls and clone size come from that table; D and trimming were worked out from the DNA. The sample lists under 90,000 clones, roughly nine tenths occurring once. The TCR was taken from a woman between 50 and 59 years old with COVID-19, enrolled during active disease. Sequencing was carried out using peripheral blood.

The CDR3 sequence is CASSLRRSSGGSYEQYF. For the CDR3, the DNA is TGTGCCAGCAGTTTAAGAAGGAGTAGCGGGGGATCCTACGAGCAGTACTTC. V usage is TRBV28 and J usage is TRBJ2-7, with 9 positions matching TRBD2. CDR1 is MDHEN, CDR2 SYDVKM, per germline. CDR3 length: 17 amino acids. V lost 2 bases and J lost 1; bases outside the gene matches: 9.